A single sample gave rise to the 4 T cell receptor beta chains below, sequenced in a study of blood T cell repertoires in COVID-19. Here immunoSEQ multiplex PCR was the method, and the copy in TCRdb shows in-frame clones only, minus some. The table records about 220,000 clones, around 90% of them present only once. Material for sequencing was PBMCs or T cells enriched from blood (not recorded which). The receptors come from a woman in her 50s with acute COVID-19.

The chain couples TRBV7-2 to TRBJ1-2, with a weak D call TRBD1 (6 bases). V was trimmed by 2 bases and J by 8 bases, leaving 12 bases between them. The CDR3 covers 13 residues. Germline assignment: CDR1 SGHTA and CDR2 FQGNSA. In nucleotides, the CDR3 is TGTGCCAGCAGCTTAAGGAGGGGGGGAGGCTACACCTTC. Its translation is CASSLRRGGGYTF.

The chain carries TRBV4-3 and TRBJ2-1, with 11 bases identical to TRBD1. With V trimmed by 3 bases and J by 6 bases, 1 base remained unmatched. CDR3 size: 14 residues. CDR1 is LGHNA and CDR2 is YSLEER in the germline V gene. The CDR3 bases are TGCGCCAGCAGCCAGGGACAGGGGGTCAATGAGCAGTTCTTC. Amino acids: CASSQGQGVNEQFF.

The chain combines TRBV19 with TRBJ2-3; D may be TRBD2 (6 bases). From germline, CDR1 is LNHDA and CDR2 SQIVND (reference sequence). CDR3 length: 15 amino acids. V dropped 5 bases and J dropped 1 base, with 13 bases sitting between them. CDR3 in amino acids: CASSGWGGGTDTQYF. CDR3 sequence (DNA): TGTGCCAGTAGTGGCTGGGGAGGCGGCACAGATACGCAGTATTTT.

The CDR3 protein is CSVGEIVTGVAGYTF. CDR3 bases: TGCAGCGTGGGAGAAATTGTGACAGGGGTAGCTGGCTACACCTTC. The rearrangement joins TRBV29-1 to TRBJ1-2; TRBD1 matches 8 bases. This CDR3 comprises 15 residues. Germline V gene lookup returns CDR1 SQVTM and CDR2 ANQGSEA. V shed 6 bases and J 7 bases; nucleotides not matched to a gene: 16.